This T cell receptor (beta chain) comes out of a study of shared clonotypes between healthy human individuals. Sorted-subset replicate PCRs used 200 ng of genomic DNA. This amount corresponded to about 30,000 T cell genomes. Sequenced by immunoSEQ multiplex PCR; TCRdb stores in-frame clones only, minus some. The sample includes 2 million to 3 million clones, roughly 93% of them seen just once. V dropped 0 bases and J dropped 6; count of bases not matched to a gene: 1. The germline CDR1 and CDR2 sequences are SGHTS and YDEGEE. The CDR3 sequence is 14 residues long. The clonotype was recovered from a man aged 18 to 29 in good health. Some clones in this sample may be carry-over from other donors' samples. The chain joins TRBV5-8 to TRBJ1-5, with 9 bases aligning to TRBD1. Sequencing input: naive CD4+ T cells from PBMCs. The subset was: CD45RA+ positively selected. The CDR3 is CASSLEQGAQPQHF. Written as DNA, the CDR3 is TGTGCCAGCAGCTTGGAACAGGGGGCTCAGCCCCAGCATTTT.